Below, 29 T cell receptor beta chains from the same sample are listed, as sequenced in a study of human versus mouse CDR3 diversity and MHC coevolution. Here immunoSEQ multiplex PCR was the method, and the copy in TCRdb shows in-frame clones only, minus some. This sample has 86,000 or so clones, with 93% found just once. Sequencing was done on a sample of naive CD4+ T cells from blood. Subset denoted: CD45RO-negative CD62L-positive naive CD4 T cells. Receptors originate from a person aged 25-75 years in good health.

The chain combines TRBV19 with TRBJ1-2; a possible D gene is TRBD1 (5 bases). V gave up 7 bases and J gave up 3 bases, with 15 bases separating them. CDR3 length equals 14 residues. Germline CDR1 LNHDA, CDR2 SQIVND (reference sequence). CDR3 DNA sequence: TGTGCCAGTACTTTGGGGGGACTATACTATGGCTACACCTTC. Translated, it gives CASTLGGLYYGYTF.

The rearrangement links TRBV9 to TRBJ2-5, with TRBD2 matching over 8 bases. Germline V gives CDR1 SGDLS, CDR2 YYNGEE. The J segment lost 5 bases and the V segment lost 4 bases, leaving 16 bases of the junction unmatched. The CDR3 totals 17 residues. CDR3 protein: CASSPRLSRAGVETQYF. In DNA form, the CDR3 reads TGTGCCAGCAGCCCCCGCCTGAGTCGAGCGGGGGTCGAGACCCAGTACTTC.

The CDR3 sequence: CASSPREKLFF. The CDR3 nucleotides are TGTGCCAGCTCACCGAGGGAAAAACTGTTTTTT. The V call is TRBV18, the J call TRBJ1-4; D unclear. The V end lost 3 bases, the J end lost 8 bases, and 4 bases lay between the germline ends. The CDR3 is 11 amino acids. Germline assignment: CDR1 KGHSH and CDR2 LQKENI.

The gene calls are TRBV19 and TRBJ1-5, with no clear D. Germline V gene data show CDR1 as LNHDA and CDR2 as SQIVND (reference sequence). This CDR3 region has 17 residues. The V gene lost 5 bases and the J gene lost 4 bases, with 21 bases spanning the gap. In DNA, the CDR3 is TGTGCCAGTAGTCCTTCCCCCTTGGAGGGATGGAATCAGCCCCAGCATTTT. Translating it yields CASSPSPLEGWNQPQHF.

The V call is TRBV4-2, the J call TRBJ1-2; TRBD1 might be the D (5 bases). V was shortened by 1 base and J by 3 bases, with 12 bases between the two germline ends. Per the germline V gene, CDR1 is LGHNA and CDR2 is YNFKEQ. The CDR3 spans 15 residues. In DNA, the CDR3 is TGTGCCAGCAGCCAAGCGACCGGGACTCACTATGGCTACACCTTC. Translated, it gives CASSQATGTHYGYTF.

This chain joins TRBV7-3 and TRBJ2-2; perhaps TRBD2 as D (7 bases). The germline gives CDR1 SGHTA, CDR2 FQGTGA. The CDR3 spans 18 residues. Trimming cost V 0 bases and J 1 base, with 15 bases left between them. CDR3 sequence reads: CASSLTLTGRGNTGELFF. CDR3 bases: TGTGCCAGCAGCTTAACGTTAACAGGGAGGGGGAACACCGGGGAGCTGTTTTTT.

The chain has TRBV25-1 and TRBJ2-7; 10 positions match TRBD1. This CDR3 is 16 amino acids long. CDR1 is MGHDK, CDR2 SYGVNS, per germline. V dropped 1 base and J dropped 0; count of bases not matched to a gene: 3. CDR3 region: CASSEWGDRGSYEQYF. The CDR3 DNA is TGTGCCAGCAGTGAATGGGGGGACAGGGGCTCCTACGAGCAGTACTTC.

The table lists this clone with a few counts. V is TRBV10-3 and J is TRBJ2-7; unclear D gene. The V and J ends lost 2 bases and 0 bases respectively, with 8 bases between them. The CDR3 consists of 14 residues. Germline values: CDR1 ENHRY, CDR2 SYGVKD. CDR3: CAISEAANSYEQYF. The CDR3, as DNA: TGTGCCATCAGTGAGGCGGCGAACTCCTACGAGCAGTACTTC.

The gene calls are TRBV14 and TRBJ2-5; 11 bases are a match to TRBD2. The DNA end is a closer match to TRBJ2-7, so the J assignment may be wrong. The CDR3 runs 15 residues. Germline V gene sequence: CDR1 SGHDN, CDR2 FVKESK. The CDR3 bases are TGTGCCAGCAGCATCCCCGGGACTAGCGGCTACGAGCAGTACTTC. Amino acid sequence: CASSIPGTSGYEQYF.

The chain has TRBV18 and TRBJ1-2; D is unresolved. CDR3 length: 13 amino acids. Trimming removed 6 bases from V and 6 bases from J, with 14 bases in between. Germline V gives CDR1 KGHSH, CDR2 LQKENI. The CDR3 region has the DNA TGTGCCAGCTCTGGTGTTACGGGAGATGGCTACACCTTC. This gives the protein CASSGVTGDGYTF.

The chain links TRBV6-1 to TRBJ2-3; 8 bases map to TRBD1. The CDR3 is 15 amino acids. Germline CDR1 reads MNHNS; CDR2 reads SASEGT. V was pared by 2 bases and J by 5 bases, with 6 bases of the junction left unmatched. Here the CDR3 DNA reads TGTGCCAGCAGTGAACCGGGACAGGTGATAGATACGCAGTATTTT. Amino acids: CASSEPGQVIDTQYF.

The chain is built from TRBV10-3 and TRBJ2-1; TRBD1 matches 8 bases. The CDR3 covers 13 residues. Unmatched junction bases numbered 9, after V lost 7 bases and J lost 10 bases. Germline values: CDR1 ENHRY, CDR2 SYGVKD. CDR3 sequence reads: CAINRGQGSEQFF. CDR3 sequence (DNA): TGTGCCATCAATAGAGGACAGGGTTCCGAGCAGTTCTTC.

This chain uses TRBV29-1 with TRBJ1-5, with TRBD1 identical over 10 bases. Germline CDR1 and CDR2: SQVTM and ANQGSEA. CDR3 length: 14 residues. V trimming: 5 bases; J trimming: 6 bases; junction bases outside the gene matches: 7. The CDR3 here is CSVLDRGLGQPQHF. DNA for the CDR3: TGCAGCGTTCTTGACAGGGGGCTAGGTCAGCCCCAGCATTTT.

The chain employs TRBV4-1 and TRBJ2-2, with a weak D call TRBD1 (6 bases). Per the germline V gene, CDR1 is MGHRA and CDR2 is YSYEKL. Trimming left V 1 base short and J 4 bases short, with 10 bases between. This CDR3 has 15 residues. The CDR3 reads CASSQVQGTTGELFF. CDR3 DNA: TGCGCCAGCAGCCAAGTCCAGGGGACCACCGGGGAGCTGTTTTTT.

The genes are TRBV29-1 and TRBJ1-1; D is unclear. The CDR3 has 16 amino acids. Germline CDR1 reads SQVTM; CDR2 reads ANQGSEA. V lost 7 bases, J lost 0 bases, and 21 bases lay in between. The CDR3 here is CSALPPTAFMNTEAFF. DNA for the CDR3: TGCAGCGCCCTTCCTCCCACCGCGTTCATGAACACTGAAGCTTTCTTT.

The CDR3: CASSPGTGGYEQYF. The DNA for the CDR3 is TGCGCCAGCAGCCCCGGGACAGGCGGCTACGAGCAGTACTTC. V usage is TRBV5-1 and J usage is TRBJ2-7, with 8 nucleotides matching TRBD1. V lost 4 bases, J lost 3 bases, and 6 bases stayed unmatched. This CDR3 region has 14 residues. The V gene's germline CDR1 is SGHRS and CDR2 YFSETQ.

The chain carries TRBV2 and TRBJ1-4, with a possible D match to TRBD1 (5 bases). CDR1 and CDR2 (germline): SNHLY, FYNNEI. The length of the CDR3 is 13 residues. The V end lost 4 bases, the J end lost 10 bases, and 13 bases lay between the germline ends. CDR3 loop: CASSGQGQRKLFF. CDR3 DNA sequence: TGTGCCAGCAGTGGGCAGGGCCAACGAAAACTGTTTTTT.

This chain links TRBV28 with TRBJ2-7, with TRBD1 matching 9 bases. CDR1 and CDR2 (germline): MDHEN, SYDVKM. J gave up 6 bases and V 6 bases, and 9 bases lay outside the gene matches. The CDR3 loop spans 14 amino acids. CDR3: CASRPPGQGSEQYF. In DNA form, the CDR3 reads TGTGCCAGCAGGCCCCCGGGACAGGGAAGCGAGCAGTACTTC.

This clone was found a few times. This rearrangement joins TRBV18 to TRBJ1-5; perhaps TRBD1 as D (5 bases). V lost 1 base and J 10 bases, leaving 20 bases between the germline ends. Germline CDR1 reads KGHSH; CDR2 reads LQKENI. This CDR3 is 16 amino acids long. CDR3 residues: CASSPRRAAGEGPQHF. CDR3 coding DNA: TGTGCCAGCTCACCACGGAGAGCGGCGGGGGAGGGTCCCCAGCATTTT.

The V call is TRBV6-4, the J call TRBJ2-1, with TRBD2 as a possible D gene (7 bases). The V gene's germline CDR1 is MRHNA and CDR2 SNTAGT. The CDR3 spans 15 residues. V lost 9 bases to trimming and J lost 5 bases, with 20 bases between them. The CDR3 coding sequence is TGTGCCAGTACGCGACCCGCGGGGGCCAACAATGAGCAGTTCTTC. It translates to CASTRPAGANNEQFF.

The rearrangement joins TRBV7-2 to TRBJ2-7; 11 bases are a match to TRBD1. Germline V gives CDR1 SGHTA, CDR2 FQGNSA. V lost 2 bases to trimming and J lost 2 bases; unmatched junction nucleotides: 14. This CDR3 has 19 amino acids. Here the CDR3 reads CASSLYTDSRGQGAYEQYF. The CDR3 DNA reads as TGTGCCAGCAGCTTATATACGGACTCTCGGGGACAGGGGGCCTACGAGCAGTACTTC.

V usage is TRBV6-5 and J usage is TRBJ2-2, with a tentative D call TRBD1 (5 bases). Germline-derived CDR1 and CDR2 are MNHEY and SVGAGI. This CDR3 contains 15 residues. V gave up 0 bases and J gave up 4 bases, with 9 bases separating them. The CDR3 DNA sequence: TGTGCCAGCAGTTACTCCAGCAGGGTCACCGGGGAGCTGTTTTTT. Encoded protein: CASSYSSRVTGELFF.

This chain joins TRBV27 and TRBJ1-2, with TRBD1 matching 8 bases. After removal of 7 bases from V and 5 bases from J, the junction contained 9 bases not matched to a gene. There are 14 residues in the CDR3. CDR1 and CDR2 (germline): MNHEY, SMNVEV (reference sequence). The DNA of the CDR3 is TGTGCCAGCACCTCGACAGGGGAGACTTATGGCTACACCTTC. It specifies CASTSTGETYGYTF.

The rearrangement links TRBV18 to TRBJ2-5; 9 bases line up with TRBD1. The CDR3 runs to 13 residues. Trimming at V came to 6 bases and at J to 4 bases, leaving 3 bases not matched to a gene. Germline values: CDR1 KGHSH, CDR2 LQKENI. As DNA, the CDR3 is TGTGCCAGCTCGGGGACAGGGTCAGAGACCCAGTACTTC. Translating it yields CASSGTGSETQYF.

This clone came up once. This rearrangement joins TRBV18 to TRBJ2-1; possible D gene TRBD1, 5 bases. This CDR3 comprises 16 residues. From germline, CDR1 is KGHSH and CDR2 LQKENI. Trimming stripped 4 bases from V and 3 bases from J, with 16 bases between. The CDR3 DNA reads TGTGCCAGCTCACAAGACAGCGCCGGGTACTACAATGAGCAGTTCTTC. As protein: CASSQDSAGYYNEQFF.

J is TRBJ2-2 and V is TRBV6-5; TRBD2 might be the D (5 bases). The CDR3 covers 13 residues. Looked up from germline, CDR1 is MNHEY and CDR2 is SVGAGI. Trimming shortened V by 2 bases and J by 8 bases, and 9 bases separated the two germline ends. The chain's CDR3 is CASSYRGAGELFF. CDR3 DNA: TGTGCCAGCAGTTACCGGGGAGCGGGGGAGCTGTTTTTT.

This clone appeared once. This chain uses TRBV29-1 with TRBJ1-1; weak D call: TRBD1 (5 bases). The germline CDR1 and CDR2 sequences are SQVTM and ANQGSEA. With 7 bases removed from V and 1 base from J, the gap between germline ends came to 16 bases. The CDR3 runs to 14 residues. The CDR3 nucleotides read TGCAGCGCTGGTGTTGGCGGACAGAACACTGAAGCTTTCTTT. Translating it yields CSAGVGGQNTEAFF.

V is TRBV6-5 and J is TRBJ1-2; tentative D call: TRBD1 (6 bases). The CDR3 is made up of 14 amino acids. V was cut by 6 bases and J by 4 bases, with 15 bases left in between. Germline CDR1 reads MNHEY; CDR2 reads SVGAGI. The CDR3 nucleotides are TGTGCCAGCAGAGAATACAGGGATTCCTATGGCTACACCTTC. Residues: CASREYRDSYGYTF.

This chain links TRBV27 with TRBJ2-7; 9 bases are a match to TRBD2. J was trimmed by 3 bases and V by 3 bases; bases with no gene match: 6. The CDR3 loop spans 15 amino acids. Germline V gene sequence: CDR1 MNHEY, CDR2 SMNVEV (reference sequence). The CDR3 DNA follows: TGTGCCAGCAGTTTGGGTAGCGGGAGAGACTACGAGCAGTACTTC. This sequence encodes CASSLGSGRDYEQYF.